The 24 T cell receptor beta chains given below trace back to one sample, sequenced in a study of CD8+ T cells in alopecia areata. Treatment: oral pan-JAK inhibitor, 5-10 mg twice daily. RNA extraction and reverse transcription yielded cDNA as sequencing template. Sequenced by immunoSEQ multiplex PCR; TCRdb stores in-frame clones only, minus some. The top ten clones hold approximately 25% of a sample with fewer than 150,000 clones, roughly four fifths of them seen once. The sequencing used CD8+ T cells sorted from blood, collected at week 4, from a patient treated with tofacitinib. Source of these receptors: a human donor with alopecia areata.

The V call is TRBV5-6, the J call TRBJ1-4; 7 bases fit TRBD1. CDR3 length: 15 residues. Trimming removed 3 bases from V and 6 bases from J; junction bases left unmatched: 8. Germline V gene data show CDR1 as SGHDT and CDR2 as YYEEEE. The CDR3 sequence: CASSYKGGYDEKLFF. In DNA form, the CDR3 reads TGTGCCAGCAGCTATAAAGGGGGCTACGATGAAAAACTGTTTTTT.

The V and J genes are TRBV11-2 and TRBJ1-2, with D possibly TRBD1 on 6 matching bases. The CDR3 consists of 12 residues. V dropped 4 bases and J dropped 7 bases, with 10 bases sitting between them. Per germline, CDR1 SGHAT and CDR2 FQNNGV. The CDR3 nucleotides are TGTGCCAGCAGCTCACAGGGCTTTGGCTACACCTTC. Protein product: CASSSQGFGYTF.

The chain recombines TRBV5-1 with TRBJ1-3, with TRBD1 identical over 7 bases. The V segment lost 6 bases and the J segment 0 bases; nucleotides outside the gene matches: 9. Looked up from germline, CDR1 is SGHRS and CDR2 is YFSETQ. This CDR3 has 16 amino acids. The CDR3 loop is CASTGTALSSGNTIYF. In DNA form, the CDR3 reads TGCGCCAGCACCGGGACAGCATTGAGCTCTGGAAACACCATATATTTT. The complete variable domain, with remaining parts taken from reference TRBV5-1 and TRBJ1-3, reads KAGVTQTPRYLIKTRGQQVTLSCSPISGHRSVSWYQQTPGQGLQFLFEYFSETQRNKGNFPGRFSGRQFSNSRSEMNVSTLELGDSALYLCASTGTALSSGNTIYFGEGSWLTVV.

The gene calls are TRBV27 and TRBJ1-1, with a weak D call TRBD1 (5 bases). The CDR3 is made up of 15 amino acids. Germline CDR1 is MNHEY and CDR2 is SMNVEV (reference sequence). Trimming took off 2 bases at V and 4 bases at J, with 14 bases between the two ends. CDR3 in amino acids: CASSLGQGGVTEAFF. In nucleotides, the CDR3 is TGTGCCAGCAGTTTAGGCCAGGGAGGGGTCACTGAAGCTTTCTTT.

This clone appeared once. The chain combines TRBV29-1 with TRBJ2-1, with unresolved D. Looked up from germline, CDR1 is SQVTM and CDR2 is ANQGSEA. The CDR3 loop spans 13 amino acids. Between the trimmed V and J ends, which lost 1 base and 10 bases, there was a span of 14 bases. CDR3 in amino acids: CSVEGDLFDEQFF. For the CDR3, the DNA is TGCAGCGTTGAAGGAGACCTTTTCGACGAGCAGTTCTTC.

The CDR3 loop reads CAVQGTESTEAFF. The CDR3 DNA reads as TGTGCCGTACAGGGGACGGAGAGCACTGAAGCTTTCTTT. This chain links TRBV10-3 with TRBJ1-1; TRBD1 aligns across 7 bases. Germline CDR1 ENHRY, CDR2 SYGVKD. This CDR3 is 13 amino acids long. Losses at the gene ends were 11 bases for V and 4 bases for J; bases not matched to a gene: 10.

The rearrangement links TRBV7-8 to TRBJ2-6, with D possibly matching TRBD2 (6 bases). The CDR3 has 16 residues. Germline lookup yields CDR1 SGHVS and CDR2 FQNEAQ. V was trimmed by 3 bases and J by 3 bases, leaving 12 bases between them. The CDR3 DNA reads TGTGCCAGCAGCTTTGGAGGGGTTCATGGGGCCAACGTCCTGACTTTC. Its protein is CASSFGGVHGANVLTF.

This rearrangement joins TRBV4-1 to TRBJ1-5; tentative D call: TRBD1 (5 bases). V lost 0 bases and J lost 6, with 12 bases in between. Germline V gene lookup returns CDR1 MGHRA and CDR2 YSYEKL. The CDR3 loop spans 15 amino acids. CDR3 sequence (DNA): TGCGCCAGCAGCCAAGATCGAGGGACGGGTCAGCCCCAGCATTTT. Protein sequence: CASSQDRGTGQPQHF.

The CDR3 DNA sequence: TGTGCCTGGAGTGCTACCCGGGACGAGAAAAACATTCAGTACTTC. It codes for CAWSATRDEKNIQYF. The V gene is TRBV30, the J gene TRBJ2-4; D is possibly TRBD1 or TRBD2 (5 bases each). CDR3 length: 15 residues. V gave up 1 base and J gave up 4 bases, with 14 bases separating them. From germline, CDR1 is GTSNPN and CDR2 SVGIG (reference sequence).

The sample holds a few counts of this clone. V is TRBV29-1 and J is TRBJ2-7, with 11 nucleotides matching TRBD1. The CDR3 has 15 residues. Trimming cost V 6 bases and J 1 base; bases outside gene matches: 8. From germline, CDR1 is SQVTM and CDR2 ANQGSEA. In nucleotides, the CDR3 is TGCAGCGTAACCTGGACAGGGGGCGTTTCCTACGAGCAGTACTTC. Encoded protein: CSVTWTGGVSYEQYF.

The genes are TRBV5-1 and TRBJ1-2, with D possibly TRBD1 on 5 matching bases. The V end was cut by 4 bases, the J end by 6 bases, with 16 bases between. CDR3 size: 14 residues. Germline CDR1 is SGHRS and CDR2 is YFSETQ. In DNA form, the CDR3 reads TGCGCCAGCAGCGTATATGCAGGGAGTGATGGCTACACCTTC. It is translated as CASSVYAGSDGYTF.

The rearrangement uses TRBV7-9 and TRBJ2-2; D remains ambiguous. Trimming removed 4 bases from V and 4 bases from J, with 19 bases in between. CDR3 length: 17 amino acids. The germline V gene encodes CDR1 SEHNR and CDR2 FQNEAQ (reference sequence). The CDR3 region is CASSSSDIAVGTGELFF. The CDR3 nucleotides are TGTGCCAGCAGCTCATCCGACATCGCCGTCGGCACCGGGGAGCTGTTTTTT.

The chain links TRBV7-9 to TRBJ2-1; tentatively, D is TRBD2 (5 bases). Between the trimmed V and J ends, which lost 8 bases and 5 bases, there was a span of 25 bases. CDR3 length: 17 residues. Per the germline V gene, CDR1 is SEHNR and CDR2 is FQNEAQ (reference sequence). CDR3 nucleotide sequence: TGTGCCAGCTCCTTAGCCCGGTCGGGGAAAAGGGACAATGAGCAGTTCTTC. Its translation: CASSLARSGKRDNEQFF.

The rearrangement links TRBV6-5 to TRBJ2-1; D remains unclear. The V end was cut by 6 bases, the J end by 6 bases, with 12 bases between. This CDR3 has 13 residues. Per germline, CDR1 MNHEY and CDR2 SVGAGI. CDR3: CASSPSRGNEQFF. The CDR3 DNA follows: TGTGCCAGCAGCCCCTCGCGTGGCAATGAGCAGTTCTTC.

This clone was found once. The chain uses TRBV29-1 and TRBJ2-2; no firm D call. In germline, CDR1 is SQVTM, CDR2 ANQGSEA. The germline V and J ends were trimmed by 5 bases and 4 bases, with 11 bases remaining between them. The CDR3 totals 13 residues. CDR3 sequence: CSVTNSGTGELFF. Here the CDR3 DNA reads TGCAGCGTTACAAACTCTGGCACCGGGGAGCTGTTTTTT.

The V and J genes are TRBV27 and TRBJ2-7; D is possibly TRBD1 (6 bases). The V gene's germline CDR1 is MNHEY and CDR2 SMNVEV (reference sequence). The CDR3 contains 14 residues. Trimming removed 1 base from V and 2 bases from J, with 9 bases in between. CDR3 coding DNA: TGTGCCAGCAGTTTATTTGGGGACACCTACGAGCAGTACTTC. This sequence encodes CASSLFGDTYEQYF.

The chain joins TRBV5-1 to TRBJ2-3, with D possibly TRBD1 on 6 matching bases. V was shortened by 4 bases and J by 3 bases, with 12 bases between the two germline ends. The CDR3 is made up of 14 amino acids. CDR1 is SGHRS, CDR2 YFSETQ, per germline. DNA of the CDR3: TGCGCCAGCAGCGAGCTGGGGGCGACAGATACGCAGTATTTT. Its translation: CASSELGATDTQYF.

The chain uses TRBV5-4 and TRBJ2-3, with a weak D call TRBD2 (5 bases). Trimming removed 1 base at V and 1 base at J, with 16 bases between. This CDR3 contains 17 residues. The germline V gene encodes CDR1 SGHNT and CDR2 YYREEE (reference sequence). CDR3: CASSLSWASYGTDTQYF. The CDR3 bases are TGTGCCAGCAGCTTGAGTTGGGCTAGCTATGGCACAGATACGCAGTATTTT.

This CDR3 is CASSQDALPQETQYF. The CDR3 region has the DNA TGCGCCAGCAGCCAAGATGCGCTACCTCAAGAGACCCAGTACTTC. This chain links TRBV4-3 with TRBJ2-5; the D is unclear. V was trimmed by 0 bases and J by 2 bases, leaving 10 bases between them. The germline CDR1 and CDR2 sequences are LGHNA and YSLEER. This CDR3 is 15 amino acids long.

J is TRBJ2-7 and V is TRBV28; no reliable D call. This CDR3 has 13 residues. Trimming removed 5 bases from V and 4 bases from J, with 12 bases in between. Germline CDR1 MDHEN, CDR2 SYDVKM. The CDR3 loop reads CASSPAALYEQYF. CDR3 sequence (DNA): TGTGCCAGCAGTCCGGCAGCTTTATACGAGCAGTACTTC.

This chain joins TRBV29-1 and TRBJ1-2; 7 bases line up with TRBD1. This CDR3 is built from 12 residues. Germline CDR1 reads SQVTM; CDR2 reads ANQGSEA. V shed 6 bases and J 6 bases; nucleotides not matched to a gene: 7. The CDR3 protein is CSVVQGSDGYTF. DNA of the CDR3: TGCAGCGTCGTACAGGGGTCGGATGGCTACACCTTC. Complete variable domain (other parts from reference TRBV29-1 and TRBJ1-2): SAVISQKPSRDICQRGTSLTIQCQVDSQVTMMFWYRQQPGQSLTLIATANQGSEATYESGFVIDKFPISRPNLTFSTLTVSNMSPEDSSIYLCSVVQGSDGYTFGSGTRLTVV.

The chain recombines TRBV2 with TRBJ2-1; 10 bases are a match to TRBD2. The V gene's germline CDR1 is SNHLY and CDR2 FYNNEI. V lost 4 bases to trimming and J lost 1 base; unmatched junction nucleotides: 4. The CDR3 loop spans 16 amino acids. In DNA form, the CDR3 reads TGTGCCAGCAGTGTTGGACTAGCGGTATCCTACAATGAGCAGTTCTTC. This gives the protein CASSVGLAVSYNEQFF.

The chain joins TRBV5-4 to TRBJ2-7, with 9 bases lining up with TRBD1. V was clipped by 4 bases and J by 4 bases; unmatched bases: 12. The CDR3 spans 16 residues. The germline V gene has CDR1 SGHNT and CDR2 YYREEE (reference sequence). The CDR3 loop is CASSPSSGTGIYEQYF. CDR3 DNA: TGTGCCAGCAGCCCGAGCTCCGGGACAGGGATATACGAGCAGTACTTC.

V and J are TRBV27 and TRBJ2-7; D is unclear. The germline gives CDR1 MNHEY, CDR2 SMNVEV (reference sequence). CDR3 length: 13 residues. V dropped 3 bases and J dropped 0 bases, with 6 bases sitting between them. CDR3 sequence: CASSFGISYEQYF. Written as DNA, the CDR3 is TGTGCCAGCAGTTTTGGGATCTCCTACGAGCAGTACTTC.